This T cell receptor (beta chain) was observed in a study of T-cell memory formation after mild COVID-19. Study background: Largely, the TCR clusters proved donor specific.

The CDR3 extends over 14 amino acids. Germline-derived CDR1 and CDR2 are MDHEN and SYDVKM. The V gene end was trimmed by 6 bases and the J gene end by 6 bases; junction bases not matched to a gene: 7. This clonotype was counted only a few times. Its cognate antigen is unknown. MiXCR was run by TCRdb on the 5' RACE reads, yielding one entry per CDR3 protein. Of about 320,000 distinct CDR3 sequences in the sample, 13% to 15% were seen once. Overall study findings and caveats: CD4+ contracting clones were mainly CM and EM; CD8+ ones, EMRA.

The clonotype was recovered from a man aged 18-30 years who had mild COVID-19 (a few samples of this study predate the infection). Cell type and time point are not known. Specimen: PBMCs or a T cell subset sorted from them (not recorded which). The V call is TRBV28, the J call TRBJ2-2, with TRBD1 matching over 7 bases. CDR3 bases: TGTGCCAGCAGCCCGCCCCAGGGGGCCGGGGAGCTGTTTTTT. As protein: CASSPPQGAGELFF.